Presented here are 8 T cell receptor beta chains from one specimen sequenced in a study of OX40 agonist ivuxolimab in advanced cancers. Data came from immunoSEQ multiplex PCR; TCRdb stores just in-frame clones and leaves some out. The repertoire consists of fewer than 85,000 clones, with roughly four fifths occurring once and the leading ten covering around 5.1%. Sequencing used CD4+ or CD8+ T cells sorted from blood, obtained in a trial of the OX40 agonist ivuxolimab. The receptors derive from an adult with an advanced solid tumor such as melanoma, head and neck, liver or kidney cancer.

V gene TRBV5-1 combines with J gene TRBJ1-2, with D hard to call. The CDR3 is 14 amino acids. Germline CDR1 is SGHRS and CDR2 is YFSETQ. The V end lost 1 base, the J end lost 5 bases, and 12 bases lay between the germline ends. CDR3 DNA: TGCGCCAGCAGCTTGACGCCGGGTCTGTATGGCTACACCTTC. Protein: CASSLTPGLYGYTF. The variable domain in full, with the rest retrieved from reference TRBV5-1 and TRBJ1-2, is KAGVTQTPRYLIKTRGQQVTLSCSPISGHRSVSWYQQTPGQGLQFLFEYFSETQRNKGNFPGRFSGRQFSNSRSEMNVSTLELGDSALYLCASSLTPGLYGYTFGSGTRLTVV.

The genes are TRBV11-2 and TRBJ2-7; tentatively, D is TRBD1 (5 bases). CDR1 is SGHAT, CDR2 FQNNGV, per germline. The ends were cut back, 5 bases at V and 6 bases at J, with 11 bases in the middle. The CDR3 is 12 residues long. CDR3 DNA sequence: TGTGCCAGCAGCATCCTCACAGGCGAGCAGTACTTC. Protein product: CASSILTGEQYF.

The chain carries TRBV27 and TRBJ2-7, with D maybe TRBD2 (6 bases). The CDR3 extends over 15 amino acids. V lost 5 bases and J lost 5, with 19 bases in between. Germline lookup yields CDR1 MNHEY and CDR2 SMNVEV (reference sequence). The CDR3 DNA sequence: TGTGCCAGCAGTCAACGGAGGCGGGGTTTTCACGAGCAGTACTTC. This codes for CASSQRRRGFHEQYF.

J is TRBJ1-6 and V is TRBV6-1, with D hard to call. V was cut by 3 bases and J by 6 bases, with 12 bases left in between. CDR1 and CDR2 from the germline V gene are MNHNS and SASEGT. The CDR3 loop spans 15 amino acids. The CDR3 region has the DNA TGTGCCAGCAGTGAGCGTATAGGTCCTAATTCACCCCTCCACTTT. Amino acids: CASSERIGPNSPLHF.

This chain links TRBV5-4 with TRBJ2-3, with 11 bases lining up with TRBD2. In germline, CDR1 is SGHNT, CDR2 YYREEE (reference sequence). V lost 4 bases to trimming and J lost 6 bases; unmatched junction nucleotides: 10. The CDR3 spans 16 residues. CDR3 nucleotide sequence: TGTGCCAGCAGCGCCATTAGCGGGGGGGCGGTGGATACGCAGTATTTT. It translates to CASSAISGGAVDTQYF.

The genes are TRBV7-2 and TRBJ1-5; D is possibly TRBD1 (6 bases). Germline V gene data show CDR1 as SGHTA and CDR2 as FQGNSA. Trimming removed 4 bases from V and 5 bases from J, with 12 bases in between. CDR3 length: 14 amino acids. CDR3 nucleotides: TGTGCCAGCAGCTCACAGGGTGTCGATCAGCCCCAGCATTTT. Its protein is CASSSQGVDQPQHF.

J is TRBJ2-1 and V is TRBV6-5; the match to TRBD2 covers 7 bases. CDR1 and CDR2 from the germline V gene are MNHEY and SVGAGI. The CDR3 has 14 residues. V gave up 5 bases and J gave up 6 bases; unmatched junction bases: 7. Written as DNA, the CDR3 is TGTGCCAGCAGTCCGGGGGGAGCGTTCAATGAGCAGTTCTTC. Its translation is CASSPGGAFNEQFF.

The chain joins TRBV14 to TRBJ2-5; no reliable D call. V shed 5 bases and J shed 7 bases, with 11 bases lying between them. CDR1 and CDR2 (germline): SGHDN, FVKESK. This CDR3 has 12 amino acids. CDR3 in amino acids: CASSSSVGTQYF. The CDR3 DNA follows: TGTGCCAGCAGCTCATCGGTAGGGACCCAGTACTTC.